This TCR beta chain was captured by sequencing in a study of cytomegalovirus exposure and HLA in healthy donors. Note on this clone: The antigen remains undetermined.

The PCR had 60 Vbeta and 13 Jbeta primers. Sequencing used immunoSEQ multiplex PCR; TCRdb keeps in-frame clones, though not all of them. The sample lists about 130,000 clones; 17% were seen once. Findings of the study overall: Reportedly, HLA-A and HLA-B alleles of most subjects were accurately predicted from TCR beta. In a later analysis, about 17,000 TCR beta sequences were associated with HLA alleles at 0.05 false discovery rate.

The sequence was collected from a female donor in good health and CMV-seropositive. Sequencing was performed on PBMCs.

CDR3 sequence (DNA): TGCGCCAGCAGCCAAGTTACAGGGGCGCCCAATCAGCCCCAGCATTTT. It codes for CASSQVTGAPNQPQHF. The V call is TRBV4-1, the J call TRBJ1-5, with 7 positions matching TRBD1. Germline CDR1 reads MGHRA; CDR2 reads YSYEKL. The V gene end was trimmed by 1 base and the J gene end by 3 bases; junction bases not matched to a gene: 6. There are 16 residues in the CDR3.